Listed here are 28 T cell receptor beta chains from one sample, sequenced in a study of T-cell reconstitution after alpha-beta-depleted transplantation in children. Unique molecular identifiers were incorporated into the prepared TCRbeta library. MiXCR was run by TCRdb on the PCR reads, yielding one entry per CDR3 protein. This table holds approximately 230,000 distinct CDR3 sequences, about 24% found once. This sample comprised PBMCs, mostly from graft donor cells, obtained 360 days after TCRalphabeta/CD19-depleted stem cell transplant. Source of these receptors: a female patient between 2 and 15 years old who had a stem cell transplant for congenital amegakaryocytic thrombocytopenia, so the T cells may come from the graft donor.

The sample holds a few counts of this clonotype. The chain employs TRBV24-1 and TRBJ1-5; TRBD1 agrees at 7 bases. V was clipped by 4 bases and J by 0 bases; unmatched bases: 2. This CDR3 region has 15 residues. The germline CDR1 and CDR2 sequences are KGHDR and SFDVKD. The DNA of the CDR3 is TGTGCCACCAGTGAAGGGACAGTTAGCAATCAGCCCCAGCATTTT. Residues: CATSEGTVSNQPQHF.

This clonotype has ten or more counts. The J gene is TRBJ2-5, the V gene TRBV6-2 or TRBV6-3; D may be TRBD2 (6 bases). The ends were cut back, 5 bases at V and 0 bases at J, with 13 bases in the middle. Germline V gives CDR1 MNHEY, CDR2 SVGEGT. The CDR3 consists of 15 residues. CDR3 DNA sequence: TGTGCCAGCAGTAAGTTCCCGGGGGACCAAGAGACCCAGTACTTC. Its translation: CASSKFPGDQETQYF.

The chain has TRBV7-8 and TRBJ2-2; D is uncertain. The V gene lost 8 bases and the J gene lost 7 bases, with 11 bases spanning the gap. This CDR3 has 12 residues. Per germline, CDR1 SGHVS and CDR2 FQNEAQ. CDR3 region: CASRQLGGELFF. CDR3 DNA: TGTGCCAGCCGGCAGTTGGGCGGGGAGCTGTTTTTT.

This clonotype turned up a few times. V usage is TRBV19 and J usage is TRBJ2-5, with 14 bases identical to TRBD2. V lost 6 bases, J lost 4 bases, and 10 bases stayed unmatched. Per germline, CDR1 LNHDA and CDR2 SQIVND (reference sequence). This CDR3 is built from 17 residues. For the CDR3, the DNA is TGTGCCAGTAGCGCCGGGACTAGCGGGAGCGGACGAGAGACCCAGTACTTC. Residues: CASSAGTSGSGRETQYF. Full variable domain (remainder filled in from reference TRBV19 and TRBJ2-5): DGGITQSPKYLFRKEGQNVTLSCEQNLNHDAMYWYRQDPGQGLRLIYYSQIVNDFQKGDIAEGYSVSREKKESFPLTVTSAQKNPTAFYLCASSAGTSGSGRETQYFGPGTRLLVL.

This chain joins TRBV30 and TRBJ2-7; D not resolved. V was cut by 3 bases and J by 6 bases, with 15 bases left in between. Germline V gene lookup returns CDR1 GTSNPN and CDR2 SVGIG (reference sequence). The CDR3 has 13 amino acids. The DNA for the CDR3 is TGTGCCTGGAGCCCCTATGGCAAACTCGAGCAGTACTTC. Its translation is CAWSPYGKLEQYF.

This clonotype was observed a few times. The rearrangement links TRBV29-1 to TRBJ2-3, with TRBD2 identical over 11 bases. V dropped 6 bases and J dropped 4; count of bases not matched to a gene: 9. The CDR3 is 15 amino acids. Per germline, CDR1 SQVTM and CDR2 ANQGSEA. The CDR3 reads CSVGVAGGPSDTQYF. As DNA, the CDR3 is TGCAGCGTGGGAGTAGCGGGAGGGCCTTCAGATACGCAGTATTTT.

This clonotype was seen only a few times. The CDR3 reads CSGAQGAKNIQYF. The CDR3, as DNA: TGCAGCGGGGCGCAGGGAGCCAAAAACATTCAGTACTTC. J is TRBJ2-4 and V is TRBV29-1; tentative D call: TRBD1 (5 bases). The CDR3 is made up of 13 amino acids. Germline CDR1 reads SQVTM; CDR2 reads ANQGSEA. Trimming removed 7 bases from V and 0 bases from J, with 10 bases in between.

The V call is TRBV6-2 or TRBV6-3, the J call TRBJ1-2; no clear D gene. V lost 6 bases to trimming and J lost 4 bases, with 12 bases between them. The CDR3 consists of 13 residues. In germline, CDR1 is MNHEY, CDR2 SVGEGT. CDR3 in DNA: TGTGCCAGCAGCTATATGACATCCTATGGCTACACCTTC. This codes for CASSYMTSYGYTF.

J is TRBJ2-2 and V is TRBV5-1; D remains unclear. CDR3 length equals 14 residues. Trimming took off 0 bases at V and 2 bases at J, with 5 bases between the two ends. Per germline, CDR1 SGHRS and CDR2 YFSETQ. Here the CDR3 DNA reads TGCGCCAGCAGCTTGGATCACAACACCGGGGAGCTGTTTTTT. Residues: CASSLDHNTGELFF.

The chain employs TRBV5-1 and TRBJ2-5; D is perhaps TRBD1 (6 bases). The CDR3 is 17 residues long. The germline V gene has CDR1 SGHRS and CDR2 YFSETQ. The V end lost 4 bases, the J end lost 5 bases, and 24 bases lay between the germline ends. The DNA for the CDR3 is TGCGCCAGCAGCCAAACCGCCGGCAGGGGATTCGGGGAGACCCAGTACTTC. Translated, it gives CASSQTAGRGFGETQYF.

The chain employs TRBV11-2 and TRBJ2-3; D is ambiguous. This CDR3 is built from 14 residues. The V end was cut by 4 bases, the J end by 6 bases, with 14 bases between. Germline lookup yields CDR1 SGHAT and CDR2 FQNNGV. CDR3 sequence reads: CASSSVPFADTQYF. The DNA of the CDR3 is TGTGCCAGCAGCTCCGTACCCTTCGCGGATACGCAGTATTTT.

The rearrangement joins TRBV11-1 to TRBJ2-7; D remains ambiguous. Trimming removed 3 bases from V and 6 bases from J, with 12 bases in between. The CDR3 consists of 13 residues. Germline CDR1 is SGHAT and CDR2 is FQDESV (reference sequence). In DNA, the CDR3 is TGTGCCAGCAGCTTTCTTTCCCCCAGCGAGCAGTACTTC. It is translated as CASSFLSPSEQYF. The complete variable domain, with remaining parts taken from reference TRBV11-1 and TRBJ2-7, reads EAEVAQSPRYKITEKSQAVAFWCDPISGHATLYWYRQILGQGPELLVQFQDESVVDDSQLPKDRFSAERLKGVDSTLKIQPAELGDSAMYLCASSFLSPSEQYFGPGTRLTVT.

Written as DNA, the CDR3 is TGTGCCAGCAGTCTCCAATCCGGGACAGGGAGTGAAAAACTGTTTTTT. It specifies CASSLQSGTGSEKLFF. V is TRBV12-3 or TRBV12-4 and J is TRBJ1-4, with 9 bases lining up with TRBD1. With 5 bases clipped from V and 7 bases from J, the junction kept 11 bases outside the gene matches. The CDR3 has 16 residues.

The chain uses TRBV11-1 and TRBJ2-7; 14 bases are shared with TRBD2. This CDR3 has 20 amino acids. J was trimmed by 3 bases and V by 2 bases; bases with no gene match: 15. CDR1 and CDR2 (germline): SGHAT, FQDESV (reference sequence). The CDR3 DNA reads TGTGCCAGCAGCTTATCTCGGGTAGCGGGGGGGACTAGCGGGAGCTACGAGCAGTACTTC. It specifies CASSLSRVAGGTSGSYEQYF. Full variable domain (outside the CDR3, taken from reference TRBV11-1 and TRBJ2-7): EAEVAQSPRYKITEKSQAVAFWCDPISGHATLYWYRQILGQGPELLVQFQDESVVDDSQLPKDRFSAERLKGVDSTLKIQPAELGDSAMYLCASSLSRVAGGTSGSYEQYFGPGTRLTVT.

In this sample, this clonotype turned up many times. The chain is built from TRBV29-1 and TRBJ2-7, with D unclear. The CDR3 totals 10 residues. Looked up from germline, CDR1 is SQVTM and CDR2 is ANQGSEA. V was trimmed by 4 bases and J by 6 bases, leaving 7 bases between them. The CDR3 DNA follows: TGCAGCGTTGTTGGTGGCGAGCAGTACTTC. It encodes CSVVGGEQYF.

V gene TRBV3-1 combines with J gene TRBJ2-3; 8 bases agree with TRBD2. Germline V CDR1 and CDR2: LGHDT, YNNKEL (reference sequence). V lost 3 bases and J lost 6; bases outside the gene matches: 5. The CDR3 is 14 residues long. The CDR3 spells CASSHGLALDTQYF. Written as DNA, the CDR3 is TGTGCCAGCAGCCACGGACTAGCTTTGGATACGCAGTATTTT.

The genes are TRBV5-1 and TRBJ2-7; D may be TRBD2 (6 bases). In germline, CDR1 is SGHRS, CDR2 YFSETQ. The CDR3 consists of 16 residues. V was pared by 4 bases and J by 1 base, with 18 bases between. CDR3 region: CASSLGGARGSYEQYF. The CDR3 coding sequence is TGCGCCAGCAGCCTGGGGGGAGCACGAGGATCCTACGAGCAGTACTTC.

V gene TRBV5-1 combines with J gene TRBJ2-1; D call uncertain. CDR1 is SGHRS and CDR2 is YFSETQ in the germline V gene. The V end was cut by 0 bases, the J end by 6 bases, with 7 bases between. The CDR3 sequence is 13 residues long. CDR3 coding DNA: TGCGCCAGCAGCTTGGCGAACTCCAATGAGCAGTTCTTC. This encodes CASSLANSNEQFF.

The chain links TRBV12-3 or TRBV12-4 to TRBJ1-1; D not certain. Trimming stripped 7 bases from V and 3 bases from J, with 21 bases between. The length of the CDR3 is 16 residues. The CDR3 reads CASIYGEGVWDTEAFF. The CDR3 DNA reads TGTGCCAGCATCTACGGGGAGGGCGTCTGGGACACTGAAGCTTTCTTT.

In DNA, the CDR3 is TGCAGTGCTAGAGAGACAGGGCAGAAAATCGGTTATGGCTACACCTTC. Amino acids: CSARETGQKIGYGYTF. This chain joins TRBV20-1 and TRBJ1-2; TRBD1 agrees at 7 bases. Germline V lookup: CDR1 DFQATT, CDR2 SNEGSKA (reference sequence). V lost 0 bases, J lost 5 bases, and 12 bases stayed unmatched. The CDR3 length is 16 residues.

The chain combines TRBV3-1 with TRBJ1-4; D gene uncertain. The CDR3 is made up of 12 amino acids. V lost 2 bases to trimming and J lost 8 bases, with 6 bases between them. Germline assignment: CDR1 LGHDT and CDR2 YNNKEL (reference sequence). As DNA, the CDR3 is TGTGCCAGCAGCCAAACATGGGAAAAACTGTTTTTT. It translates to CASSQTWEKLFF.

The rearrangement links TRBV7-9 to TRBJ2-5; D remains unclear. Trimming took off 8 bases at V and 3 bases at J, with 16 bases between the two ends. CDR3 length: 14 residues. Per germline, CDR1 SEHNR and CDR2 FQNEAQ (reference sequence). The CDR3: CASREWASEETQYF. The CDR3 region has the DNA TGTGCCAGCCGAGAGTGGGCCTCAGAAGAGACCCAGTACTTC.

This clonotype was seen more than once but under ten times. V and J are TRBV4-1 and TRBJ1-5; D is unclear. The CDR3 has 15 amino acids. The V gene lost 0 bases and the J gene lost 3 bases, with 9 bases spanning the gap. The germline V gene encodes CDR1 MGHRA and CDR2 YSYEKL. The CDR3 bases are TGCGCCAGCAGCCAAGAGATCCAGGACAATCAGCCCCAGCATTTT. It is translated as CASSQEIQDNQPQHF.

CDR3 DNA sequence: TGCAGTGCTAGTACGGGGGCGCTGAATCAGCCCCAGCATTTT. This sequence encodes CSASTGALNQPQHF. J is TRBJ1-5 and V is TRBV20-1; possible D gene TRBD1, 6 bases. V was pared by 3 bases and J by 4 bases, with 13 bases between. CDR1 DFQATT and CDR2 SNEGSKA come from the germline V gene (reference sequence). The CDR3 contains 14 residues.

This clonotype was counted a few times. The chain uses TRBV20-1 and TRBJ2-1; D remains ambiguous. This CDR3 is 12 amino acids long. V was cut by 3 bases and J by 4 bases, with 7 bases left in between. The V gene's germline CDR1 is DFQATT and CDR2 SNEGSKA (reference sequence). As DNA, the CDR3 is TGCAGTGCTAGTATTTGGTACAATGAGCAGTTCTTC. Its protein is CSASIWYNEQFF.

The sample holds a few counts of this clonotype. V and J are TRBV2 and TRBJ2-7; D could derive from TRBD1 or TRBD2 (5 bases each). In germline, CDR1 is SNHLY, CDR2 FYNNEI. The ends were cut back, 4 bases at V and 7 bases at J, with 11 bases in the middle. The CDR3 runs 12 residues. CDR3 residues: CASSGGTAEQYF. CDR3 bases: TGTGCCAGCAGTGGGGGGACCGCGGAGCAGTACTTC. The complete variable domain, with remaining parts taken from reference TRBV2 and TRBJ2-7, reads EPEVTQTPSHQVTQMGQEVILRCVPISNHLYFYWYRQILGQKVEFLVSFYNNEISEKSEIFDDQFSVERPDGSNFTLKIRSTKLEDSAMYFCASSGGTAEQYFGPGTRLTVT.

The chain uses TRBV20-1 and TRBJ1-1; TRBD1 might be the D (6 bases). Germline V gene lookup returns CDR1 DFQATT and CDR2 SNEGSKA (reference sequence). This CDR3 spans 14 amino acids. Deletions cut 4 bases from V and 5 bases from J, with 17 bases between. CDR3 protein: CSAKGGGERTEAFF. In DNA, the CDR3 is TGCAGTGCTAAGGGGGGAGGGGAGAGGACTGAAGCTTTCTTT.

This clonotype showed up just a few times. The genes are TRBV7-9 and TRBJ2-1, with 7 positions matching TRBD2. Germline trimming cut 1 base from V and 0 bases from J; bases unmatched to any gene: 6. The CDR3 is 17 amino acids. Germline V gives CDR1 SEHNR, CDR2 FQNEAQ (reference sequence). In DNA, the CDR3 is TGTGCCAGCAGCTTAGATTTGGCTAGCGGCTCCTACAATGAGCAGTTCTTC. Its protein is CASSLDLASGSYNEQFF.